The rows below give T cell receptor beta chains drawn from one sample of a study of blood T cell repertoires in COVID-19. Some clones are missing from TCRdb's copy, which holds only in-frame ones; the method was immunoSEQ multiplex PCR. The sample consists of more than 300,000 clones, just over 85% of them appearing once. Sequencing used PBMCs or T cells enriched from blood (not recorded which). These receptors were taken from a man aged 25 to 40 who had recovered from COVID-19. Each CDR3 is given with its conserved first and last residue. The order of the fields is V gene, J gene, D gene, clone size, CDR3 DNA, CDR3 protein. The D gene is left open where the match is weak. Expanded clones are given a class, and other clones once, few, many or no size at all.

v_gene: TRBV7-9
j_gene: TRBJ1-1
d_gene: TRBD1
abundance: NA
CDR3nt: TGTGCCAGCAGCTTAACTCAGGGGGTGAACACTGAAGCTTTCTTT
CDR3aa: CASSLTQGVNTEAFF

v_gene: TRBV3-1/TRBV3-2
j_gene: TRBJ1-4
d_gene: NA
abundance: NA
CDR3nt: TGTGCCAGCAGCCAAGAACGGGAAAAACTGTTTTTT
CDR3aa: CASSQEREKLFF

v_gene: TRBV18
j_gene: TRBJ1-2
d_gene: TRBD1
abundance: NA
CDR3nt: TGTGCCAGCTCACCTCCCGGGACAGGGGATATCAATGGCTACACCTTC
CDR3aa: CASSPPGTGDINGYTF

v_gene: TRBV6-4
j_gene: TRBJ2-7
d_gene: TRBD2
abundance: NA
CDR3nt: TGTGCCAGCAGTGACCCGGGCCAAACTAGCGGGCTCACCCATGACTACGAGCAGTACTTC
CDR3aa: CASSDPGQTSGLTHDYEQYF

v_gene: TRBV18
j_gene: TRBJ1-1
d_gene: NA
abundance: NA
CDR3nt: TGTGCCAGCTCACCCTCTAGCCGGACTGAAGCTTTCTTT
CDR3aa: CASSPSSRTEAFF

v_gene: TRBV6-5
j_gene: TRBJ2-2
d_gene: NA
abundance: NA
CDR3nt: TGTGCCAGCAGTCTCGGAGTGACGAACACCGGGGAGCTGTTTTTT
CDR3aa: CASSLGVTNTGELFF

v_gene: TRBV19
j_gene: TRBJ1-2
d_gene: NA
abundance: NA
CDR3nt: TGTGCCAGTAGTCCCGTTCGGGGGATGGGCTATGGCTACACCTTC
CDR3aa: CASSPVRGMGYGYTF

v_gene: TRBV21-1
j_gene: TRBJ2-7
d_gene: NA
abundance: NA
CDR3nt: TGTGCCAGCTCTACTTGTATGATTTTGTCACTTGACCTTAAAGCGGGAGGCCCCACCTACGAGCAGTACTTC
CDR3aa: CASSTCMILSLDLKAGGPTYEQYF

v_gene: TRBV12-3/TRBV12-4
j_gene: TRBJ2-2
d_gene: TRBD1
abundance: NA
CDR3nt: TGTGCCGGGGGACAGGGGGCCACCGGGGAGCTGTTTTTT
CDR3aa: CAGGQGATGELFF

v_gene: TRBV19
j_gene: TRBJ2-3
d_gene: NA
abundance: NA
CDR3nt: TGTGCCAGTAGTGCCTATCCCAACCCTTCTAGCACAGATACGCAGTATTTT
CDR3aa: CASSAYPNPSSTDTQYF

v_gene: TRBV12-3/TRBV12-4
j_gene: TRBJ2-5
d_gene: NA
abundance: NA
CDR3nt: TGTGCCTCTGGCGGCAGTAAAGAGACCCAGTACTTC
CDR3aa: CASGGSKETQYF

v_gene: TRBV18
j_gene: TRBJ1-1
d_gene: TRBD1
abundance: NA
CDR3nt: TGTGCCAGCTCACCGACAGGGGGACATACTGAAGCTTTCTTT
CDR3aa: CASSPTGGHTEAFF

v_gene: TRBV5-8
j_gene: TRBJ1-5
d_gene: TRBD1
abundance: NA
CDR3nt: TGTGCCAGCAGCTTTATTCGAATGGGACAGAGCAATCAGCCCCAGCATTTT
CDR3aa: CASSFIRMGQSNQPQHF

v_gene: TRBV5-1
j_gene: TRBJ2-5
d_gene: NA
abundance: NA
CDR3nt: TGCGCCAGCCACGGGGGCGGGAGTGGAGAGACCCAGTACTTC
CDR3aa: CASHGGGSGETQYF

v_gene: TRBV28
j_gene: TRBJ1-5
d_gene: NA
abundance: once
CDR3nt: TGTGCCAGCAGGATGAACAGGCAGCCCCAGCATTTT
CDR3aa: CASRMNRQPQHF

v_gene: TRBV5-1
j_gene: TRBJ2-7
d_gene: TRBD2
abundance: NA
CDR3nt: TGCGCCAGCAGGCCGGGACAGGGATTTCTAGCGGGAGGCGAGCAGTACTTC
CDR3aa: CASRPGQGFLAGGEQYF

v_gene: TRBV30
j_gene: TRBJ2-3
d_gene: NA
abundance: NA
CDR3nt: TGTGCCTGGAGCCCTGCGGGATCCACAGATACGCAGTATTTT
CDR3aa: CAWSPAGSTDTQYF

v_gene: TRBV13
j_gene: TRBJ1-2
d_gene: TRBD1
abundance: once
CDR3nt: TGTGCCAGCAGCGCCGGGACAGGGGTCTCTAACTATGGCTACACCTTC
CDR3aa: CASSAGTGVSNYGYTF

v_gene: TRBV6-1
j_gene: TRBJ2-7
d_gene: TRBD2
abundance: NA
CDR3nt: TGTGCCAGCAGTGAACGAGCGGGGGGGGGCTCCTACGAGCAGTACTTC
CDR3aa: CASSERAGGGSYEQYF

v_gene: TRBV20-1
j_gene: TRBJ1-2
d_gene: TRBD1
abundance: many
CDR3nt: TGCAGTGCTGGGGACAGGTGGAGCTACACCTTC
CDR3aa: CSAGDRWSYTF

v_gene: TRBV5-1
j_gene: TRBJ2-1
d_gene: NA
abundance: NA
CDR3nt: TGCGCCAGCAGCTTGGGTACAGGGAACAATGAGCAGTTCTTC
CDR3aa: CASSLGTGNNEQFF

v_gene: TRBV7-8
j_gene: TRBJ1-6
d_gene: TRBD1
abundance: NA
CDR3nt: TGTGCCAGCAGCATTCCTCCGGGACAGGGATATTATAATTCACCCCTCCACTTT
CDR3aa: CASSIPPGQGYYNSPLHF

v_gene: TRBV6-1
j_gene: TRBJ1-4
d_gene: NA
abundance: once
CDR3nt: TGTGCCAGCAGTGAATTAGGAAGGGGGAATGAAAAACTGTTTTTT
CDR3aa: CASSELGRGNEKLFF

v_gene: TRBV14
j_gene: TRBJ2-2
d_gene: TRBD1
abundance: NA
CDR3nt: TGTGCCAGCAGCCAAGAGACAGGGTTCACCGGGGAGCTGTTTTTT
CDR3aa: CASSQETGFTGELFF

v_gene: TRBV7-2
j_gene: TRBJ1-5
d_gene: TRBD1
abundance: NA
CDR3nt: TGTGCCAGCAGCCATGACAGGGGACAGCCCCAGCATTTT
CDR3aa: CASSHDRGQPQHF

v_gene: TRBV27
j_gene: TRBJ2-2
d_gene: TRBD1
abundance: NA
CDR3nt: TGTGCCAGCAGCTGGGACAGGGTGACCGGGGAGCTGTTTTTT
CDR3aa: CASSWDRVTGELFF

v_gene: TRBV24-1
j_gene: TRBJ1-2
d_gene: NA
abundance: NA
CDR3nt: TGTGCCACCAGTCCCGCGGCTAACTATGGCTACACCTTC
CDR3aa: CATSPAANYGYTF

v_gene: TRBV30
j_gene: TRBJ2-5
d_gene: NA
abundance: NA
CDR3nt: TGTGCCTGGAGTGAAAGGCGGGGTGAGACCCAGTACTTC
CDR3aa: CAWSERRGETQYF

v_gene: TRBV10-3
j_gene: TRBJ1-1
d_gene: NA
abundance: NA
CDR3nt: TGTGCCATCAGTGAATTTACTCGGGGGAACACTGAAGCTTTCTTT
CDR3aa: CAISEFTRGNTEAFF

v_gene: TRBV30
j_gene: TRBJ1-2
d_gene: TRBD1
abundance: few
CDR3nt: TGTGCCTGGAGGGGGGACAGGTCTTACTATGGCTACACCTTC
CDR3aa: CAWRGDRSYYGYTF

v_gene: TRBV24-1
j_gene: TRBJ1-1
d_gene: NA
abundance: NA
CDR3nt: TGTGCCACCAGTGGCGGGTCTTCTTACACTGAAGCTTTCTTT
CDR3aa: CATSGGSSYTEAFF

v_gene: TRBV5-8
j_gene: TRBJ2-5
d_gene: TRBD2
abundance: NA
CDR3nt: TGTGCCAGCACCCGAGGTGGGCTAGCGGGGGGTCAAGAGACCCAGTACTTC
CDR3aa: CASTRGGLAGGQETQYF

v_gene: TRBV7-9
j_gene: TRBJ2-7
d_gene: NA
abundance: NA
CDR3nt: TGTGCCAGCAGCTCTATGACAGATTCCTACGAGCAGTACTTC
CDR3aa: CASSSMTDSYEQYF

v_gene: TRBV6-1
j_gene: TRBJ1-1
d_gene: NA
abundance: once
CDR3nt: TGTGCCAGCAGTGAACACACAGAGAACACTGAAGCTTTCTTT
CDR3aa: CASSEHTENTEAFF

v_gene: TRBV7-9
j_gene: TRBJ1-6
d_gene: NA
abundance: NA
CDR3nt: TGTGCCAGCAGCGCGTGGAATTCACCCCTCCACTTT
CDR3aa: CASSAWNSPLHF

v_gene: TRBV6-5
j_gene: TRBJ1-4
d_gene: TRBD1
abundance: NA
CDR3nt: TGTGCCAGCAGCTGGACAGGGGCAACTAATGAAAAACTGTTTTTT
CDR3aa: CASSWTGATNEKLFF

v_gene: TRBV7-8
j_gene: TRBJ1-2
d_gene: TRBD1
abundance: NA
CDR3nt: TGTGCCAGCAGCTTAGTCCGGACAGGCAAGGGGAGAGGGACCTTC
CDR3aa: CASSLVRTGKGRGTF

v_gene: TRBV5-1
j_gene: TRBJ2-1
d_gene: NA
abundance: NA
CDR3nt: TGCGCCAGCAGCAGTCTTCCGGGGGCCTACAATGAGCAGTTCTTC
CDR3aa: CASSSLPGAYNEQFF

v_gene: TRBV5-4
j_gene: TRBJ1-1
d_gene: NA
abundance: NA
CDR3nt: TGTGCCAGCAGCTTGGACAGTTGGGCATTGAACACTGAAGCTTTCTTT
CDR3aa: CASSLDSWALNTEAFF

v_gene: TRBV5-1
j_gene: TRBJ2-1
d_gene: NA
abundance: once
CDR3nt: TGCGCCAGCAGCTTCGGAGGGACGTCCTACAATGAGCAGTTCTTC
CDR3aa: CASSFGGTSYNEQFF

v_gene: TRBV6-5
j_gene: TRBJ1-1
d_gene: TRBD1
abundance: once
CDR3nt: TGTGCCAGCAGTAGGGGGCCGAACACTGAAGCTTTCTTT
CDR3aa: CASSRGPNTEAFF

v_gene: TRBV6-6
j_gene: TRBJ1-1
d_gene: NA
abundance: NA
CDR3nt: TGTGCCAGCAGTTACGGCCTGGGACAACAGAACACTGAAGCTTTCTTT
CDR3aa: CASSYGLGQQNTEAFF

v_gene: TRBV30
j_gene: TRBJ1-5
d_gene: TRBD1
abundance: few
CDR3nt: TGTGCCTGGAGTGAGGGACAGGGTGGTCAGCCCCAGCATTTT
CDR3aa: CAWSEGQGGQPQHF

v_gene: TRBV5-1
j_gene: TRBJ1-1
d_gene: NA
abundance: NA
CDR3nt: TGCGCCAGCAGCTTGGTAGTCGGTGAGGCCACTGAAGCTTTCTTT
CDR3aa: CASSLVVGEATEAFF

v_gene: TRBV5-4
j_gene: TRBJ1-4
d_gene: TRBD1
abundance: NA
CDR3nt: TGTGCCAGCAGCTGGGACAGACATAATGAAAAACTGTTTTTT
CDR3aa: CASSWDRHNEKLFF

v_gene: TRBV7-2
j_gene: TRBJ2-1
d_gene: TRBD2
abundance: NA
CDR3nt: TGTGCCAGCAGCTCAGGACTAGCGGGGATATACAATGAGCAGTTCTTC
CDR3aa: CASSSGLAGIYNEQFF

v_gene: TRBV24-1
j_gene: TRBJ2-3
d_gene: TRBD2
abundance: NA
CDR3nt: TGTGCCACCAGTGATTCGTGGAGCGGGGGGGCGGGAGATACGCAGTATTTT
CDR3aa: CATSDSWSGGAGDTQYF

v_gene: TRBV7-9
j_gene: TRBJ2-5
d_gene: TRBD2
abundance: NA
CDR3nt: TGTGCCAGCAGCGTGACTAGCGGGAGAGGTGAGACCCAGTACTTC
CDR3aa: CASSVTSGRGETQYF

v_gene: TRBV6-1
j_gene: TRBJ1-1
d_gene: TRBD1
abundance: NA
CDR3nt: TGTGCCAGCAGTGATATAGGGACAGGGTGGACTGAAGCTTTCTTT
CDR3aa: CASSDIGTGWTEAFF

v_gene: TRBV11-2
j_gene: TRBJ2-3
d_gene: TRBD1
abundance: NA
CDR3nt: TGTGCCAGCAGCTTAGGGGGACAGGCTACTACAGATACGCAGTATTTT
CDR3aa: CASSLGGQATTDTQYF

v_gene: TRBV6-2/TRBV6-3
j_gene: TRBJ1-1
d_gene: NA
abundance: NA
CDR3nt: TGTGCCAGCAGTCGACAGGAAAACACTGAAGCTTTCTTT
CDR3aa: CASSRQENTEAFF

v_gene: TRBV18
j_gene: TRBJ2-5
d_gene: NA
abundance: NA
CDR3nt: TGTGCCAGCTCACTCATAGACCAAGAGACCCAGTACTTC
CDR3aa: CASSLIDQETQYF

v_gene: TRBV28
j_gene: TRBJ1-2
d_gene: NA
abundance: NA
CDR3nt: TGTGCCAGCCGGGGTCCGATCTATGGCTACACCTTC
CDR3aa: CASRGPIYGYTF

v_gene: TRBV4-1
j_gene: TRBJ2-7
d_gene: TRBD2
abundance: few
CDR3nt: TGCGCCAGCAGCCAAGGAATCCTAGCGGGAGGCCCGACCCTCACCTACGAGCAGTACTTC
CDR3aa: CASSQGILAGGPTLTYEQYF

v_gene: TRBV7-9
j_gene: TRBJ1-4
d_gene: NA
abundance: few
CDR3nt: TGTGCCAGCAGCTTCCCAGGGCTCGGATTCGAAAAACTGTTTTTT
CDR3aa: CASSFPGLGFEKLFF

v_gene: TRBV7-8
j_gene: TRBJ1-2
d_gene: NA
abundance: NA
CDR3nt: TGTGCCAGCAGCTTAGTTGTTTTCAATCTAGGAGTCAACTATGGCTACACCTTC
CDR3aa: CASSLVVFNLGVNYGYTF

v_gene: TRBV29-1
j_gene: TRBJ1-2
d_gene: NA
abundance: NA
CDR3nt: TGCAGCGTTGGCGGGGATGGCTACACCTTC
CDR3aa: CSVGGDGYTF

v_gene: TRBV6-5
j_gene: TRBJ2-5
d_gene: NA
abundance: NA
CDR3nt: TGTGCGACAGGATCGGGAAAGACCCAGTACTTC
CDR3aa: CATGSGKTQYF

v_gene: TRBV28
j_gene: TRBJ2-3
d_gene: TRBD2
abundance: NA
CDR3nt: TGTGCCAGCAGTTTATCCCTAGCGGGCATAAACACAGATACGCAGTATTTT
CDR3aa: CASSLSLAGINTDTQYF